This T cell receptor beta chain was obtained from a study of TIL therapy for anti-PD-1-resistant metastatic lung cancer. Study observations and caveats: The baseline peripheral repertoire was partially replaced by infused TIL clonotypes that later decayed.

This clone came up once. Its antigen is not known. The immunoSEQ assay was v3. The assay was immunoSEQ multiplex PCR, and TCRdb's table has in-frame clones only and misses some. The sample yields about 19,000 clones, nearly 80% seen once. Germline lookup yields CDR1 LGHDT and CDR2 YNNKEL (reference sequence). V gave up 1 base and J gave up 0 bases, with 12 bases separating them. CDR3 length: 16 residues. The time point denotes: pre-treatment sample, taken before nivolumab and TIL therapy. V and J are TRBV3-1 (or the pseudogene TRBV3-2) and TRBJ1-2, with D tentatively TRBD1 (5 bases). Sequencing used blood, obtained at baseline. The clonotype comes from a person aged 25-85 years with non-small cell lung cancer. The CDR3 nucleotides read TGTGCCAGCAGCCAAGCCGCGCAGGGTTCTAACTATGGCTACACCTTC. This encodes CASSQAAQGSNYGYTF.